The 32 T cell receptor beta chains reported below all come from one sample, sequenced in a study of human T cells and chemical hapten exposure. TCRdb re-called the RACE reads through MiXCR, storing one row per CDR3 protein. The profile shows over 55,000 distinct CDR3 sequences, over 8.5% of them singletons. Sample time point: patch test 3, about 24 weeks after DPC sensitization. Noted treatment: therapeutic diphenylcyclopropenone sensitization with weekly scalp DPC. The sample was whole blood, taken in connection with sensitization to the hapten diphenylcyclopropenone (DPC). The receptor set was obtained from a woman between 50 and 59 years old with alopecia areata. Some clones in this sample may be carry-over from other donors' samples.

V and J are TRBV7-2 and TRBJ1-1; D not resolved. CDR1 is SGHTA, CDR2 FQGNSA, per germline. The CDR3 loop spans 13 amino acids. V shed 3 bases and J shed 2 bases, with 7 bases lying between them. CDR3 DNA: TGTGCCAGCAGCTTGATGGAAAACACTGAAGCTTTCTTT. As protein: CASSLMENTEAFF.

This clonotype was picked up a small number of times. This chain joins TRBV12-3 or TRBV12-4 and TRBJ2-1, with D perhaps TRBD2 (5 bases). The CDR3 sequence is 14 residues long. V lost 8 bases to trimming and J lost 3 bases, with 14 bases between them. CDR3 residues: CASDKRTGYNEQFF. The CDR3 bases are TGTGCCAGCGATAAAAGGACTGGCTACAATGAGCAGTTCTTC.

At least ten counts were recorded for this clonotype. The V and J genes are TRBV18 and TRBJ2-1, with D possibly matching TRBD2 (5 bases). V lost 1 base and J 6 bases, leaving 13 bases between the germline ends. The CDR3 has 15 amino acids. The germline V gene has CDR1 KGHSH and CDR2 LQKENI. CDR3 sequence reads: CASSPQRFSANEQFF. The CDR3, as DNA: TGTGCCAGCTCACCACAGAGGTTTAGCGCCAATGAGCAGTTCTTC.

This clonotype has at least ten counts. In nucleotides, the CDR3 is TGTGCCAGCAGCGGCAGAAACACCGGGGAGCTGTTTTTT. Amino acid sequence: CASSGRNTGELFF. The V call is TRBV12-3 or TRBV12-4, the J call TRBJ2-2; unclear D gene. The V and J ends lost 6 bases and 2 bases respectively, with 7 bases between them. The CDR3 contains 13 residues.

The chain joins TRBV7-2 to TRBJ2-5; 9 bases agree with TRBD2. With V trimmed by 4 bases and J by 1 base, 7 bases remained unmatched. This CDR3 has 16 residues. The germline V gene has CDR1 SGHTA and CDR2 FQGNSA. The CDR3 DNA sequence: TGTGCCAGCAGCTCAGGACTAGCGAGGGTCCAAGAGACCCAGTACTTC. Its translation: CASSSGLARVQETQYF.

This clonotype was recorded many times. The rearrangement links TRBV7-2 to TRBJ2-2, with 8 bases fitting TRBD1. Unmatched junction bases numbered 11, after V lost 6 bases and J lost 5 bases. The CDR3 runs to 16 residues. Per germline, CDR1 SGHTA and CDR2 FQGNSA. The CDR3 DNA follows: TGTGCCAGCAGTTCAACAGGGGGATTAAGGACCGGGGAGCTGTTTTTT. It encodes CASSSTGGLRTGELFF.

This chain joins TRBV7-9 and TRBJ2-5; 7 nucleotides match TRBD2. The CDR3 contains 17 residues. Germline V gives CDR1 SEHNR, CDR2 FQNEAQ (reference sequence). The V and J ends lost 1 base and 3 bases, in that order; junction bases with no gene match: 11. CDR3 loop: CASSLVFGGGRKETQYF. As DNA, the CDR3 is TGTGCCAGCAGCTTAGTTTTCGGTGGCGGGAGAAAAGAGACCCAGTACTTC. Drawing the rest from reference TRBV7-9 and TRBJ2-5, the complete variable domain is DTGVSQNPRHKITKRGQNVTFRCDPISEHNRLYWYRQTLGQGPEFLTYFQNEAQLEKSRLLSDRFSAERPKGSFSTLEIQRTEQGDSAMYLCASSLVFGGGRKETQYFGPGTRLLVL.

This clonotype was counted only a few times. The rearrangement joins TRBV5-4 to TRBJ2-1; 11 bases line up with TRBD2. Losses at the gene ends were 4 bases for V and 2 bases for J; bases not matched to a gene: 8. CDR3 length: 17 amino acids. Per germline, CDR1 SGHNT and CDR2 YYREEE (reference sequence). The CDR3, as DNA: TGTGCCAGCAGCAGAGACCTAGCGGGAGGTACCTACAATGAGCAGTTCTTC. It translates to CASSRDLAGGTYNEQFF.

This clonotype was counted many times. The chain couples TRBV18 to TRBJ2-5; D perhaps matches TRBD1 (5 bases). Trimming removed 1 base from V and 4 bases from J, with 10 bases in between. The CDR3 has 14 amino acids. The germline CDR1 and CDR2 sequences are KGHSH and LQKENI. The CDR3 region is CASSPRGRIETQYF. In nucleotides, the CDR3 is TGTGCCAGCTCACCACGGGGCCGGATAGAGACCCAGTACTTC. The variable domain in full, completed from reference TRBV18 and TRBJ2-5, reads NAGVMQNPRHLVRRRGQEARLRCSPMKGHSHVYWYRQLPEEGLKFMVYLQKENIIDESGMPKERFSAEFPKEGPSILRIQQVVRGDSAAYFCASSPRGRIETQYFGPGTRLLVL.

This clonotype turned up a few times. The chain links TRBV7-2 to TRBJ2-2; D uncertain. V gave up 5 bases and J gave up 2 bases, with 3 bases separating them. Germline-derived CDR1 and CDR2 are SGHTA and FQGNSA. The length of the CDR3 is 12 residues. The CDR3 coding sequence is TGTGCCAGCAGCCCTAACACCGGGGAGCTGTTTTTT. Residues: CASSPNTGELFF.

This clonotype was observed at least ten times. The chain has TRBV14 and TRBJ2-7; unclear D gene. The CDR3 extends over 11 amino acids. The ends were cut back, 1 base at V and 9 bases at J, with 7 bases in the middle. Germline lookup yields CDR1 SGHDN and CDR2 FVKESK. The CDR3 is CASSQATGQYF. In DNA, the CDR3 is TGTGCCAGCAGCCAAGCCACTGGGCAGTACTTC.

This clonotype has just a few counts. CDR3 protein: CASSEGQEDTIYF. Here the CDR3 DNA reads TGTGCCAGCAGTGAAGGACAGGAGGACACCATATATTTT. The chain carries TRBV28 and TRBJ1-3, with 7 bases fitting TRBD1. Germline CDR1 is MDHEN and CDR2 is SYDVKM. There are 13 residues in the CDR3. Unmatched junction bases numbered 6, after V lost 5 bases and J lost 8 bases.

CDR3 in DNA: TGTGCCAGCATCTCCAGGGGCTCTGGGGCCAACGTCCTGACTTTC. Protein sequence: CASISRGSGANVLTF. V usage is TRBV3-2 and J usage is TRBJ2-6; TRBD1 reflects the table's D call only, with no check against the DNA. TRBV3-2 is a listed pseudogene. The CDR3 spans 15 residues.

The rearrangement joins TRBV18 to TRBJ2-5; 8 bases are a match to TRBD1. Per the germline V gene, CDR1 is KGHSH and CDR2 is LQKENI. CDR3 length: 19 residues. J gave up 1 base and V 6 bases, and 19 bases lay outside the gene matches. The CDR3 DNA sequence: TGTGCCAGCTCTACCCAGGGGGCTGCTCGGGGAGCGTCCCAAGAGACCCAGTACTTC. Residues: CASSTQGAARGASQETQYF.

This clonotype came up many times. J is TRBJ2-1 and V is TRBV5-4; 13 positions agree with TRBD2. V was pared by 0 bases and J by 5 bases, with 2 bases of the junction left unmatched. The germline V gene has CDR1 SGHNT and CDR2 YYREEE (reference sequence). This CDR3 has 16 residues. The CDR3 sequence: CASSLGTSGGHNEQFF. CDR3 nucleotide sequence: TGTGCCAGCAGCTTGGGGACTAGCGGGGGCCACAATGAGCAGTTCTTC.

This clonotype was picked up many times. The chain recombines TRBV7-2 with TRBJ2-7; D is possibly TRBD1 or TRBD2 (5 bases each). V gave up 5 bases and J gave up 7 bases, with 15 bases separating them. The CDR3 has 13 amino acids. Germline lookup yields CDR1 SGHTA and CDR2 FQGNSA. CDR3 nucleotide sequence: TGTGCCAGCAGCCGGGACGTCTTATTAGAGCAGTACTTC. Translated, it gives CASSRDVLLEQYF.

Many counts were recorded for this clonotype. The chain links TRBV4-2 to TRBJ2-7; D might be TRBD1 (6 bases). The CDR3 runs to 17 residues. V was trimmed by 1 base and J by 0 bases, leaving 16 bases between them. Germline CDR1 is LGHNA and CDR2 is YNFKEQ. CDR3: CASSQGGGQISSYEQYF. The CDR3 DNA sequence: TGTGCCAGCAGCCAAGGCGGTGGACAGATAAGCTCCTACGAGCAGTACTTC.

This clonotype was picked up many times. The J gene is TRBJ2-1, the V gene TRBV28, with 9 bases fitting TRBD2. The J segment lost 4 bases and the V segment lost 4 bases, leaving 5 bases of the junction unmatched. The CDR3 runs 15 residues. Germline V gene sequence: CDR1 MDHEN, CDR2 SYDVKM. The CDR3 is CASSSSSGGYNEQFF. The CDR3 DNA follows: TGTGCCAGCAGTTCAAGTAGCGGGGGTTACAATGAGCAGTTCTTC.

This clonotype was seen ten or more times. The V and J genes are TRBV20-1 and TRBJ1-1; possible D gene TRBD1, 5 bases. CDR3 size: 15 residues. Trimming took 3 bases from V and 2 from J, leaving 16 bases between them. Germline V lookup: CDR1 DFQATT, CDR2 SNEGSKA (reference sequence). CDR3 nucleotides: TGCAGTGCTAGTTTAGGGGCGCGGGGAAACACTGAAGCTTTCTTT. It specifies CSASLGARGNTEAFF.

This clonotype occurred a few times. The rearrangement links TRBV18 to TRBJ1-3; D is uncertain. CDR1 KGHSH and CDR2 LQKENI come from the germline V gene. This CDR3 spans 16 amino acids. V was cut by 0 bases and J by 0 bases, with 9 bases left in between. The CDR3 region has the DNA TGTGCCAGCTCACCACCTGGACGGAACTCTGGAAACACCATATATTTT. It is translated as CASSPPGRNSGNTIYF. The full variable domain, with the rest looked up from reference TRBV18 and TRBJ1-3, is NAGVMQNPRHLVRRRGQEARLRCSPMKGHSHVYWYRQLPEEGLKFMVYLQKENIIDESGMPKERFSAEFPKEGPSILRIQQVVRGDSAAYFCASSPPGRNSGNTIYFGEGSWLTVV.

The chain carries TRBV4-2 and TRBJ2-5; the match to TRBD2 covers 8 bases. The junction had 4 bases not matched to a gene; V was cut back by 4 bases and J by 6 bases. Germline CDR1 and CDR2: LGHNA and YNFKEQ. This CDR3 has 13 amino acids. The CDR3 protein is CASSPLAGKTQYF. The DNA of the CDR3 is TGTGCCAGCAGCCCCTTAGCGGGAAAGACCCAGTACTTC.

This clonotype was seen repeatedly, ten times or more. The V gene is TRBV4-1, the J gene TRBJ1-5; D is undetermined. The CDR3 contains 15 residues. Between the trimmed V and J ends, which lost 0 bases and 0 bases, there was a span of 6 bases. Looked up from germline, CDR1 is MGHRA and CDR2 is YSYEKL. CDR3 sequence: CASSQEWISNQPQHF. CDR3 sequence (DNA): TGCGCCAGCAGCCAAGAGTGGATTAGCAATCAGCCCCAGCATTTT.

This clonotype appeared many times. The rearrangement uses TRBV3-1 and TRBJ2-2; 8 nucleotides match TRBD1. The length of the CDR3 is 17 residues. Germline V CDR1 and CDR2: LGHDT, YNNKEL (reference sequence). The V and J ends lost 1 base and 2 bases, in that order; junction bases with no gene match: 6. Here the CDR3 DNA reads TGTGCCAGCAGCCAAGGAGGGGGGACAGGAAACACCGGGGAGCTGTTTTTT. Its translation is CASSQGGGTGNTGELFF.

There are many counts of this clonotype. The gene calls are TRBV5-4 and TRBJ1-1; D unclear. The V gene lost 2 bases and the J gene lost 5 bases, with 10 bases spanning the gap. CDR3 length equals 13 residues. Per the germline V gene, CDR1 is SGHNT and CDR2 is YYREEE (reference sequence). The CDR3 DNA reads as TGTGCCAGCAGCTTTGGGCTGAGGACTGAAGCTTTCTTT. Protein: CASSFGLRTEAFF.

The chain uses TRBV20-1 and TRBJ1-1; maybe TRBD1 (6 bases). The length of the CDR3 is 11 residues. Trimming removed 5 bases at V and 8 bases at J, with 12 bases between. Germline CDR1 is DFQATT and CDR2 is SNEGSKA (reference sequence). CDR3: CSAPKGQEAFF. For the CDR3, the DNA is TGCAGTGCTCCAAAAGGACAGGAAGCTTTCTTT.

CDR3 bases: TGCGCCAGCAGTGTGAACTACAGGGGGCAAGAGACCCAGTACTTC. Residues: CASSVNYRGQETQYF. The chain joins TRBV10-2 to TRBJ2-5; 8 bases match TRBD1. Germline assignment: CDR1 WSHSY and CDR2 SAAADI. The CDR3 is made up of 15 amino acids. Trimming removed 4 bases from V and 2 bases from J; junction bases left unmatched: 6.

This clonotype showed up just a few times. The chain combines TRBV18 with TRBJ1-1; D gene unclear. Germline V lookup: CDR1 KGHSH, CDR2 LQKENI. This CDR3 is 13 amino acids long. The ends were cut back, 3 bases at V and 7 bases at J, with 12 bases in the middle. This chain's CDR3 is CASSPGQNNEAFF. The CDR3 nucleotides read TGTGCCAGCTCACCCGGCCAGAATAATGAAGCTTTCTTT.

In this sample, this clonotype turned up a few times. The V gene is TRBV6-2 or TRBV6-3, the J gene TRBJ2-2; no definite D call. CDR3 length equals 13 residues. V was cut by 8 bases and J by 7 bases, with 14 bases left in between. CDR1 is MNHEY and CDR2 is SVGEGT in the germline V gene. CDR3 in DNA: TGTGCCAGCTCTACCGGACCGTACGGGGAGCTGTTTTTT. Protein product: CASSTGPYGELFF.

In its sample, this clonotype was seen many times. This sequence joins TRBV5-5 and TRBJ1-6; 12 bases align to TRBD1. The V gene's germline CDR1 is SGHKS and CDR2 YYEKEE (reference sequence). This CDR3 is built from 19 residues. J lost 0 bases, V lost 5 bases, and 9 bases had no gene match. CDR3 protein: CASSSGTGGFSSYNSPLHF. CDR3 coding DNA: TGTGCCAGCAGTTCCGGGACAGGGGGCTTCAGCTCCTATAATTCACCCCTCCACTTT.

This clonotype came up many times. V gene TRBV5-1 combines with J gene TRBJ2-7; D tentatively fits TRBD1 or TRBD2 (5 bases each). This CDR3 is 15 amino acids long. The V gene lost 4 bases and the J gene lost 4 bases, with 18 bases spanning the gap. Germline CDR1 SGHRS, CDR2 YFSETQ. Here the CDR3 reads CASSRDPEYLYEQYF. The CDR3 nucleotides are TGCGCCAGCAGCCGGGACCCAGAATACCTATACGAGCAGTACTTC.

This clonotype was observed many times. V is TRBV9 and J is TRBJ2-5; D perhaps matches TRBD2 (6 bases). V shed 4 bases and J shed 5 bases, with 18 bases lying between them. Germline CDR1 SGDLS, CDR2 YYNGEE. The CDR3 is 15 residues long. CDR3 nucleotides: TGTGCCAGCAGCCCCCGGGGGACCAGCGGGGAGACCCAGTACTTC. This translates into CASSPRGTSGETQYF.

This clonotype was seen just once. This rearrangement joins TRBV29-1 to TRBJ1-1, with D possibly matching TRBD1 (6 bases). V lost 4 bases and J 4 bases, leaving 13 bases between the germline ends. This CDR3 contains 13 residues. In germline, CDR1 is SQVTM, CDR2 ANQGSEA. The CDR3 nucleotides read TGCAGCGTTGCTGGCAGGGGAGGCACTGAAGCTTTCTTT. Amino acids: CSVAGRGGTEAFF.